The entry below describes one T cell receptor beta chain. Its specificity is unknown. TCRdb re-called the 5' RACE reads through MiXCR, storing one row per CDR3 protein. The sample shows 340,000 or so distinct CDR3 sequences, around 15% of them seen only once. These data belong to a study of CD8 T cells in ankylosing spondylitis. Study-wide results and caveats: Ankylosing spondylitis blood appeared to be characterized by a TCR beta motif of eight or nine highly homologous variants.

CDR1 SGHRS and CDR2 YFSETQ come from the germline V gene. The CDR3 consists of 17 residues. The V and J ends lost 0 bases and 4 bases respectively, with 16 bases between them. This chain connects TRBV5-1 to TRBJ2-2; the D gene could be TRBD1 or TRBD2 (5 bases each). Sequencing input: blood, either unsorted or a sorted T cell fraction (not recorded which). This TCR came from a male donor with ankylosing spondylitis or in good health (not recorded which). This CDR3 is CASSLAGAGYGTGELFF. The CDR3 DNA sequence: TGCGCCAGCAGCTTGGCCGGGGCAGGGTACGGCACCGGGGAGCTGTTTTTT.